Below are 25 T cell receptor beta chains sequenced from a single sample in a study of blood T cells in healthy people across ages (dated by TCRdb to the mid-2010s). The library relied on 5' RACE. TCRdb records Illumina HiSeq 2500 as the sequencer. A second about 6 to 11 cycle PCR used a sample-barcoded 5' primer and a J-beta primer mix. Clones were called with MiXCR by TCRdb after fastp trimmed the public reads at Q25, and only in-frame beta chains were retained. Each entry merges the rows of one CDR3 protein and shows their most common DNA and genes. In this sample the table shows about 810,000 distinct CDR3 sequences, around 34% of which occur a single time. About an eighth of the sample lies in the top ten. The sequencing sample was made of blood. The receptors derive from a man younger than 30 in good health.

This chain uses TRBV4-3 with TRBJ1-2; D not certain. V shed 0 bases and J shed 0 bases, with 8 bases lying between them. Germline values: CDR1 LGHNA, CDR2 YSLEER. The CDR3 consists of 15 residues. CDR3 coding DNA: TGCGCCAGCAGCCAAGAGGAGGCAACTAACTATGGCTACACCTTC. It specifies CASSQEEATNYGYTF.

This clonotype was observed once. The chain employs TRBV7-9 and TRBJ1-5, with D possibly matching TRBD1 (5 bases). This CDR3 is built from 17 residues. V shed 4 bases and J shed 6 bases, with 22 bases lying between them. Germline V gene sequence: CDR1 SEHNR, CDR2 FQNEAQ (reference sequence). The DNA of the CDR3 is TGTGCCAGCAGCTCGAACCCACAGGTAGATGGGGTTCAGCCCCAGCATTTT. Translated, it gives CASSSNPQVDGVQPQHF.

This rearrangement joins TRBV12-3 or TRBV12-4 to TRBJ1-3, with D hard to call. There are 14 residues in the CDR3. V dropped 3 bases and J dropped 5 bases, with 11 bases sitting between them. CDR3 loop: CASSLPPTRNTIYF. The CDR3 bases are TGTGCCAGCAGTTTGCCGCCGACCAGAAACACCATATATTTT.

V usage is TRBV20-1 and J usage is TRBJ2-3, with 8 bases fitting TRBD1. Losses at the gene ends were 6 bases for V and 9 bases for J; bases not matched to a gene: 8. The CDR3 totals 12 residues. CDR1 is DFQATT and CDR2 is SNEGSKA in the germline V gene (reference sequence). The CDR3 is CSAIKTGGTQYF. The CDR3 DNA follows: TGCAGTGCCATCAAAACAGGGGGAACGCAGTATTTT.

J is TRBJ2-3 and V is TRBV7-2; 12 bases fit TRBD2. The CDR3 runs 15 residues. The germline V gene has CDR1 SGHTA and CDR2 FQGNSA. Trimming cost V 6 bases and J 4 bases; bases outside gene matches: 5. The CDR3 reads CASRKLAGGSDTQYF. CDR3 nucleotides: TGTGCCAGCAGAAAACTAGCGGGGGGATCAGATACGCAGTATTTT.

The table lists this clonotype with a few counts. The chain combines TRBV14 with TRBJ1-1; D not certain. Trimming cost V 3 bases and J 11 bases, with 16 bases left between them. The CDR3 runs 13 residues. CDR1 is SGHDN, CDR2 FVKESK, per germline. The CDR3 spells CASSHARESKAFF. The CDR3 DNA is TGTGCCAGCAGCCATGCCCGGGAGAGTAAGGCTTTCTTT.

V and J are TRBV20-1 and TRBJ1-5; a weak D match, TRBD1 (5 bases). The germline V gene has CDR1 DFQATT and CDR2 SNEGSKA (reference sequence). V was shortened by 0 bases and J by 2 bases, with 8 bases between the two germline ends. The CDR3 runs 14 residues. The CDR3, as DNA: TGCAGTGCTAGAGAGACAGTTCGCAATCAGCCCCAGCATTTT. As protein: CSARETVRNQPQHF.

V gene TRBV7-2 combines with J gene TRBJ2-7, with 9 bases aligning to TRBD1. Unmatched junction bases numbered 12, after V lost 5 bases and J lost 7 bases. The V gene's germline CDR1 is SGHTA and CDR2 FQGNSA. CDR3 size: 15 residues. CDR3 nucleotide sequence: TGTGCCAGCAGCCTCGCTTCCGGGACAGGGAATGAGCAGTACTTC. This sequence encodes CASSLASGTGNEQYF. Supplemented by reference TRBV7-2 and TRBJ2-7, the full variable domain reads GAGVSQSPSNKVTEKGKDVELRCDPISGHTALYWYRQSLGQGLEFLIYFQGNSAPDKSGLPSDRFSAERTGGSVSTLTIQRTQQEDSAVYLCASSLASGTGNEQYFGPGTRLTVT.

This clonotype was recorded a few times. This chain links TRBV5-1 with TRBJ1-1; D is perhaps TRBD1 (6 bases). V was shortened by 5 bases and J by 0 bases, with 14 bases between the two germline ends. CDR3 size: 15 residues. Germline V CDR1 and CDR2: SGHRS, YFSETQ. The CDR3: CASRATGTLNTEAFF. The DNA for the CDR3 is TGCGCCAGCAGGGCTACCGGGACATTGAACACTGAAGCTTTCTTT.

This chain uses TRBV5-1 with TRBJ2-7; D ambiguous. Germline V gene sequence: CDR1 SGHRS, CDR2 YFSETQ. The CDR3 totals 11 residues. V lost 4 bases, J lost 7 bases, and 9 bases lay in between. The DNA for the CDR3 is TGCGCCAGCAGCCAAGGGTGGGAGCAGTACTTC. It specifies CASSQGWEQYF.

This clonotype was recorded a few times. The chain employs TRBV20-1 and TRBJ2-3; D unresolved. Trimming shortened V by 3 bases and J by 5 bases, and 9 bases separated the two germline ends. Germline CDR1 reads DFQATT; CDR2 reads SNEGSKA (reference sequence). The CDR3 is made up of 12 amino acids. In nucleotides, the CDR3 is TGCAGTGCTAGCACCCTCGGAGATACGCAGTATTTT. It yields the protein CSASTLGDTQYF.

The CDR3 region is CASSSTEDTEAFF. CDR3 nucleotides: TGCGCCAGCAGTTCGACGGAGGACACTGAAGCTTTCTTT. The V gene is TRBV5-1, the J gene TRBJ1-1, with D hard to call. The CDR3 runs 13 residues. Germline V gene sequence: CDR1 SGHRS, CDR2 YFSETQ. V was pared by 5 bases and J by 3 bases, with 11 bases between.

The CDR3 sequence: CASSQVNQETQYF. The CDR3 DNA reads as TGTGCCAGCAGCCAAGTAAACCAAGAGACCCAGTACTTC. This chain uses TRBV14 with TRBJ2-5; D ambiguous. Germline V gene lookup returns CDR1 SGHDN and CDR2 FVKESK. CDR3 size: 13 residues. With 1 base removed from V and 0 bases from J, the gap between germline ends came to 3 bases.

This clonotype has only a few counts. CDR3 DNA sequence: TGTGCCAGCAGCTTAAATCGAGGCAGGGTTAACAATGAGCAGTTCTTC. It specifies CASSLNRGRVNNEQFF. The chain is built from TRBV7-9 and TRBJ2-1; maybe TRBD1 (5 bases). This CDR3 region has 16 residues. The V end was cut by 2 bases, the J end by 5 bases, with 16 bases between. Germline-derived CDR1 and CDR2 are SEHNR and FQNEAQ (reference sequence). Drawing the rest from reference TRBV7-9 and TRBJ2-1, the complete variable domain is DTGVSQNPRHKITKRGQNVTFRCDPISEHNRLYWYRQTLGQGPEFLTYFQNEAQLEKSRLLSDRFSAERPKGSFSTLEIQRTEQGDSAMYLCASSLNRGRVNNEQFFGPGTRLTVL.

The chain combines TRBV9 with TRBJ2-1; 8 positions agree with TRBD1. CDR3 length: 18 residues. J gave up 3 bases and V 4 bases, and 15 bases lay outside the gene matches. Germline-derived CDR1 and CDR2 are SGDLS and YYNGEE. The CDR3 is CASSPWGQQGVSYNEQFF. The CDR3 nucleotides are TGTGCCAGCAGCCCCTGGGGCCAACAGGGGGTGAGCTACAATGAGCAGTTCTTC.

This clonotype has a handful of counts. The rearrangement joins TRBV10-3 to TRBJ2-1, with no clear D. The end of the DNA aligns better with TRBJ2-7, so the J call may be wrong. Germline loops: CDR1 ENHRY, CDR2 SYGVKD. This CDR3 spans 12 amino acids. The CDR3 bases are TGTGCCATCAGTGACGGAGACAATGAGCAGTACTTC. It specifies CAISDGDNEQYF.

The J gene is TRBJ2-3, the V gene TRBV15; 9 bases map to TRBD1. V was pared by 1 base and J by 3 bases, with 5 bases of the junction left unmatched. This CDR3 contains 16 residues. From germline, CDR1 is LNHNV and CDR2 YYDKDF (reference sequence). CDR3 region: CATSRVPGQGTDTQYF. In DNA, the CDR3 is TGTGCCACCAGCAGAGTTCCGGGACAGGGAACAGATACGCAGTATTTT.

This clonotype was detected a few times. This chain connects TRBV6-2 or TRBV6-3 to TRBJ1-5; 9 bases line up with TRBD1. The junction had 11 bases not matched to a gene; V was cut back by 5 bases and J by 6 bases. The CDR3 totals 16 residues. CDR1 is MNHEY and CDR2 is SVGEGT in the germline V gene. CDR3 sequence reads: CASSTGSTGGFQPQHF. The CDR3 DNA follows: TGTGCCAGCAGTACAGGATCGACAGGGGGTTTTCAGCCCCAGCATTTT.

The chain links TRBV20-1 to TRBJ2-7; D not certain. The V gene's germline CDR1 is DFQATT and CDR2 SNEGSKA (reference sequence). CDR3 size: 15 residues. V lost 2 bases and J 7 bases, leaving 21 bases between the germline ends. The CDR3 DNA sequence: TGCAGTGCTAGACCCACCACACAAAGCGACAATGAGCAGTACTTC. The encoded protein is CSARPTTQSDNEQYF.

Notes on this clonotype: A single base separates this from a much larger clone, so it may be a read error. V and J are TRBV5-1 and TRBJ1-2; D not certain. Germline V lookup: CDR1 SGHRS, CDR2 YFSETQ. This CDR3 has 13 residues. Deletions cut 2 bases from V and 6 bases from J, with 11 bases between. Written as DNA, the CDR3 is TGCGCCAGCAGCTTTGGGCAGTTGGATGGCTACACCTTC. Translation: CASSFGQLDGYTF.

The chain recombines TRBV6-6 with TRBJ2-3, with 8 positions matching TRBD1. The germline V gene has CDR1 MNHNY and CDR2 SVGAGI (reference sequence). J gave up 2 bases and V 5 bases, and 6 bases lay outside the gene matches. CDR3 length: 15 amino acids. In DNA form, the CDR3 reads TGTGCCAGCAGTGGGCAGGGGGCTAACACAGATACGCAGTATTTT. Its translation is CASSGQGANTDTQYF.

The chain carries TRBV20-1 and TRBJ1-1, with D tentatively TRBD1 (5 bases). V lost 2 bases and J lost 0, with 16 bases in between. The CDR3 has 16 residues. In germline, CDR1 is DFQATT, CDR2 SNEGSKA (reference sequence). CDR3 region: CSARPIEGLLNTEAFF. Written as DNA, the CDR3 is TGCAGTGCTAGACCTATCGAGGGACTGCTGAACACTGAAGCTTTCTTT.

The chain employs TRBV4-3 and TRBJ1-2; 7 bases agree with TRBD1. CDR1 LGHNA and CDR2 YSLEER come from the germline V gene. CDR3 length equals 16 residues. V dropped 0 bases and J dropped 4; count of bases not matched to a gene: 8. The DNA of the CDR3 is TGCGCCAGCAGCCAAGACCCGGGGGGGGACAGCTATGGCTACACCTTC. Amino acid sequence: CASSQDPGGDSYGYTF.

The chain links TRBV5-5 to TRBJ1-1; TRBD1 might be the D (6 bases). The CDR3 is made up of 15 amino acids. The V gene lost 4 bases and the J gene lost 4 bases, with 17 bases spanning the gap. Germline-derived CDR1 and CDR2 are SGHKS and YYEKEE (reference sequence). The CDR3 loop reads CASSLQGFGGTEAFF. CDR3 in DNA: TGTGCCAGCAGCCTACAGGGCTTTGGGGGCACTGAAGCTTTCTTT. Full variable domain (missing parts from reference TRBV5-5 and TRBJ1-1): DAGVTQSPTHLIKTRGQQVTLRCSPISGHKSVSWYQQVLGQGPQFIFQYYEKEERGRGNFPDRFSARQFPNYSSELNVNALLLGDSALYLCASSLQGFGGTEAFFGQGTRLTVV.

This CDR3 reads CASRSPGTNTGELFF. The CDR3, as DNA: TGCGCCAGCAGAAGTCCAGGAACGAACACCGGGGAGCTGTTTTTT. The V and J genes are TRBV4-1 and TRBJ2-2; D not certain. The CDR3 totals 15 residues. V lost 6 bases and J lost 0, with 11 bases in between. The germline V gene has CDR1 MGHRA and CDR2 YSYEKL.